The present T cell receptor (beta chain) was sequenced within a study of lymphopenia after photon versus proton radiotherapy. TCRdb keeps only in-frame clones here, not all; method: immunoSEQ multiplex PCR. The table has 60,000 or so clones, more than 75% seen once. On this clone itself: Its antigen remains unidentified.

The CDR3 has 14 amino acids. The germline gives CDR1 MGHRA, CDR2 YSYEKL. V was pared by 1 base and J by 7 bases, with 11 bases between. Study results and limitations: Relative stability marked proton patients; photon patients lost diversity and naive cells. Post-nadir diversity loss with photons came from oligoclonal expansion, particularly CD8+ Temra cells. Larger post-nadir TCR diversity loss correlated inversely with survival in deceased patients.

The chain is built from TRBV4-1 and TRBJ2-1, with D possibly matching TRBD2 (7 bases). Here the sequenced sample was peripheral blood, taken from a patient treated with photon-based radiotherapy. This clonotype was sampled from a man aged 35-49 years with gastric cancer. The CDR3 DNA reads as TGCGCCAGCAGCCAAGTGGGGGGGCGAAATGAGCAGTTCTTC. Residues: CASSQVGGRNEQFF.